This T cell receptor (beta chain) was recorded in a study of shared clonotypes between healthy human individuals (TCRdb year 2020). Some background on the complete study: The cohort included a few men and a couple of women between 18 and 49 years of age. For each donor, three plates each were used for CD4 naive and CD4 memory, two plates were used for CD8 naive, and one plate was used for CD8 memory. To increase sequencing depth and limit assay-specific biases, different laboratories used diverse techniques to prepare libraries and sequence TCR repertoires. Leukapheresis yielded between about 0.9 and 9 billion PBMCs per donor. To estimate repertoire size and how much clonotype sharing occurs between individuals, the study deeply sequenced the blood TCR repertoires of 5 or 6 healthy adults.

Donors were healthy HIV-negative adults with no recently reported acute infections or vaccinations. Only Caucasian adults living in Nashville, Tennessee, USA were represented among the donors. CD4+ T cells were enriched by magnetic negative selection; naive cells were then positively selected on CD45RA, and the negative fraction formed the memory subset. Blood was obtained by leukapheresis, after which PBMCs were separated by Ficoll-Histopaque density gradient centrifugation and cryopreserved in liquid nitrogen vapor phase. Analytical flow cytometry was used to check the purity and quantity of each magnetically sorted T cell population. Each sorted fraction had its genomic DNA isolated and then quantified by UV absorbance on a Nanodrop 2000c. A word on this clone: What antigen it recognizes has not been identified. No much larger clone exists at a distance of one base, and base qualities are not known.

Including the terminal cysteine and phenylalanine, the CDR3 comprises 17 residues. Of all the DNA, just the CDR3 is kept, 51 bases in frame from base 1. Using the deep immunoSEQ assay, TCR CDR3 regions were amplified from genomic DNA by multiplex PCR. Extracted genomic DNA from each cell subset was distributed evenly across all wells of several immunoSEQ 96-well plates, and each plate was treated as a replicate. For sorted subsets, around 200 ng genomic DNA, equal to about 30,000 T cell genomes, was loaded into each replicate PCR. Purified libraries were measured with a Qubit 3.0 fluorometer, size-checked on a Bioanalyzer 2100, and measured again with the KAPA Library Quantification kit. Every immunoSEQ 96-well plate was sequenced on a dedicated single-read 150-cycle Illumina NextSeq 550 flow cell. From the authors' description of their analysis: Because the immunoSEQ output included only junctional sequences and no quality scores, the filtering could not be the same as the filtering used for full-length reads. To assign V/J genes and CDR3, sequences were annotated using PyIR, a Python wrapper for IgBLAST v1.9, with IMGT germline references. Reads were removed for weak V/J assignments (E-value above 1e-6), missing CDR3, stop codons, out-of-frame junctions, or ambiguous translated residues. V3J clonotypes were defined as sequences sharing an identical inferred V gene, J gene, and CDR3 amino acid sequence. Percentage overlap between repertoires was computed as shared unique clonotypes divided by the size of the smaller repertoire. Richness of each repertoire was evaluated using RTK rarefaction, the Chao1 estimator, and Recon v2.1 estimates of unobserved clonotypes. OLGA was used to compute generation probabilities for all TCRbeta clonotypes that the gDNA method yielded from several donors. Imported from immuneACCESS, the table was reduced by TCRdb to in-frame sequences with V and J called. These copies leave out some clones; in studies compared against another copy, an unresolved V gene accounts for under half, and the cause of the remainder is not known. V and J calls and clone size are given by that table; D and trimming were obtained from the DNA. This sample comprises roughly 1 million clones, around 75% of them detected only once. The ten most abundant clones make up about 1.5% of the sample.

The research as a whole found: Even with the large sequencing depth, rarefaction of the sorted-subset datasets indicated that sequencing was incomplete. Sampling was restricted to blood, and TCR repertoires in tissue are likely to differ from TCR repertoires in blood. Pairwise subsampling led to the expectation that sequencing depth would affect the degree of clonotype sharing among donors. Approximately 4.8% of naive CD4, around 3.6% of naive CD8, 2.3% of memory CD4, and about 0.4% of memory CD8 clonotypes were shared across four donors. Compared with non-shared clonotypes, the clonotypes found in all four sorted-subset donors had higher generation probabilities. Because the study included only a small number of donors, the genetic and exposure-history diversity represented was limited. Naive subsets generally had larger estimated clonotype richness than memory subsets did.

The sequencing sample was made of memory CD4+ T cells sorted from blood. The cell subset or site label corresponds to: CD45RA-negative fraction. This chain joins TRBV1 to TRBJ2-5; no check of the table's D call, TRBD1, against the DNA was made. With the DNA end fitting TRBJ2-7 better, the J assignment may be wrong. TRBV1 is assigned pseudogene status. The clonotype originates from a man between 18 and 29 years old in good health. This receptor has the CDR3 CTSSQSVDRDTSYEQYF. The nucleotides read TGCACCAGCAGCCAATCAGTGGACAGGGATACTTCCTACGAGCAGTACTTC.